Detailed here is one TCR beta chain. It lacks a known antigen. It has no much larger one-base neighbor in the sample; base qualities were not kept. This sample was taken from a study of blood T cell repertoires in COVID-19 (dated by TCRdb to the early 2020s). For context, the study as a whole: Samples from collaborators originated in the United States, Italy and Spain and spanned both the acute and convalescent phases of COVID-19. HLA class I and class II types, where available, came from metadata supplied by the sample provider rather than from assay-based typing. The repertoires were released in a freely available public database intended as a resource for research on the immune response to SARS-CoV-2. Sample metadata almost always included a de-identified subject ID, COVID-19 status, age in years and sex. Subjects who had been exposed to COVID-19, were actively infected with it, or had recovered from it provided the deeply sampled blood TCRbeta repertoires that made up the dataset. The material from the prospective study consisted of cDNA or gDNA derived from T cells, B-cell-depleted T cells, or PBMCs. The samples were drawn from the first 160 participants of the ongoing ImmuneRACE study and from over a thousand subjects provided by 6 global collaborators.

Collaborating institutions collected whole blood in K2EDTA tubes following their own protocols. For TCRbeta analysis, collaborator samples were shipped as frozen whole blood, as isolated PBMCs, or as DNA extracted from either sample type. Points the paper makes about the study in general: Clinical and demographic metadata were provided uncurated, with the amount varying by source and participant.

TCRbeta CDR3 regions were amplified from genomic DNA by means of the immunoSEQ Assay, a bias-controlled multiplex PCR. Processing in the source paper ran as follows. The number of nucleated cells in each sample was estimated from the amplification of reference gene primers within the assay. To quantify the absolute abundance of each unique TCRbeta CDR3 rearrangement, sequence reads were collapsed and filtered. For each sample, productive Simpson clonality was calculated by taking the square root of Simpson's diversity index across productive rearrangements. The immuneACCESS repertoire file appears here via TCRdb, limited to in-frame rearrangements. These files lack a portion of the clones; in checked studies, under half of the deficit traces to unresolved V genes, and the cause of the others is not known. The DNA gave D and trimming, while V, J and clone size come from that table. The sample includes roughly 160,000 clones, with 90% observed a single time. In total, the top ten clones hold roughly 0.56% of the sample.

Sequences SGHNT (CDR1) and YENEEA (CDR2) are obtained from the germline V gene. CDR3 length: 15 amino acids, cysteine to phenylalanine. Only the CDR3 portion is preserved as DNA: 45 bases, with reading frame beginning at the first base. V is pruned by 4 bases and J by 3 bases, leaving 2 bases of the junction without a gene match. The rearrangement joined TRBV11-3 to TRBJ2-1, with 11 bases in between that match TRBD2. The sample taken for sequencing was peripheral blood. This clonotype was sampled from a man aged 45-65 years with acute or convalescent COVID-19. The CDR3 protein is CASSYLAGGYNEQFF. DNA sequence: TGTGCCAGCAGCTACCTAGCGGGAGGCTACAATGAGCAGTTCTTC.